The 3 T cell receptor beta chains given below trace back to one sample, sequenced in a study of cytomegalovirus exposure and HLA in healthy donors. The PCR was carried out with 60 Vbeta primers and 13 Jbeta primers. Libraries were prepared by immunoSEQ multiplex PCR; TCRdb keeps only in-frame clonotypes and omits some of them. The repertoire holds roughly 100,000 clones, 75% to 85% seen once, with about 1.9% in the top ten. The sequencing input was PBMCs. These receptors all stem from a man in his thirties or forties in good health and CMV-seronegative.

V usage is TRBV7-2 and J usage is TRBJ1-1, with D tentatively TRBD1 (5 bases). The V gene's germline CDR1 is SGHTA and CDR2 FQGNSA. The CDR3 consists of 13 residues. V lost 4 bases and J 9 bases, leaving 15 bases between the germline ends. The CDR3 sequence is CASSSFGGVQAFF. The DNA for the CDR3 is TGTGCCAGCAGCTCCTTTGGAGGGGTTCAAGCTTTCTTT.

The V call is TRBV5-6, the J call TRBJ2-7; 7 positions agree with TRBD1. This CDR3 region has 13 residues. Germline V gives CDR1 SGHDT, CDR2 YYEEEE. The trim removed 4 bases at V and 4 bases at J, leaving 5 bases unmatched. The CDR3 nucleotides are TGTGCCAGCAGCCCCGGGACAGCTTACGAGCAGTACTTC. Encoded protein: CASSPGTAYEQYF. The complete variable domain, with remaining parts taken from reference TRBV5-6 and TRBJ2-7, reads DAGVTQSPTHLIKTRGQQVTLRCSPKSGHDTVSWYQQALGQGPQFIFQYYEEEERQRGNFPDRFSGHQFPNYSSELNVNALLLGDSALYLCASSPGTAYEQYFGPGTRLTVT.

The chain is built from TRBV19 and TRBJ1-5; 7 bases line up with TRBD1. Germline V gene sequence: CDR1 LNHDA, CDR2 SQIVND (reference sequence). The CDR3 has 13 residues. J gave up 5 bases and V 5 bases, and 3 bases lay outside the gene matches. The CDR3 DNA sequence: TGTGCCAGTAGTGGGACAGCTTATCAGCCCCAGCATTTT. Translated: CASSGTAYQPQHF.